The entry that follows covers one T cell receptor beta chain sequence. Produced via immunoSEQ multiplex PCR; TCRdb's table is partial and in-frame only. The sample includes approximately 240,000 clones, around 84% seen only once; the top ten take approximately 18%. The data originate from a study of blood T cell repertoires in COVID-19. The CDR3 has 14 amino acids. V shed 5 bases and J shed 3 bases, with 10 bases lying between them. The V gene's germline CDR1 is SGHVS and CDR2 FNYEAQ. This clonotype was obtained from a woman older than 75 with active or convalescent COVID-19. Sequencing input: peripheral blood. V gene TRBV7-6 combines with J gene TRBJ1-4, with a possible D match to TRBD1 (6 bases). The DNA of the CDR3 is TGTGCCAGCAGCCCCAGGGGACCTAATGAAAAACTGTTTTTT. Encoded protein: CASSPRGPNEKLFF.